Sequencing of this T cell receptor beta chain was carried out in a study of blood T cells in healthy people across ages. The second PCR ran roughly 6 to 11 cycles with a sample-barcoded 5' primer and J-beta primers. TCRdb redid the calling of the 5' RACE reads with MiXCR, one entry per CDR3 protein. The sample shows roughly 790,000 distinct CDR3 sequences, 35% to 45% of them seen only once. The individuals who served as donors were healthy Caucasians living in Russia, aged about 6 to 95. Each sample had at least 6 million PBMCs isolated. Study-wide findings and caveats: Unsorted PBMC material precluded a definitive naive versus antigen-experienced comparison. As age increased, TCR beta diversity per million T cells fell in a roughly linear fashion.

As concerns this clonotype: Its antigen is as yet unknown.

Germline trimming cut 6 bases from V and 4 bases from J; bases unmatched to any gene: 7. There are 14 residues in the CDR3. Germline assignment: CDR1 DFQATT and CDR2 SNEGSKA (reference sequence). The specimen was blood. The TCR was taken from a woman in her sixties or seventies in good health. The rearrangement joins TRBV20-1 to TRBJ2-5; TRBD1 agrees at 11 bases. The CDR3 region has the DNA TGCAGTGCCGGGGGACAGGGGGAGAGAGAGACCCAGTACTTC. Translated: CSAGGQGERETQYF.